This T cell receptor (beta chain) was retrieved from a study of cytomegalovirus exposure and HLA in healthy donors (dated by TCRdb to 2016 to 2017). A note on the overall study: According to a later analysis, one platform produced both the roughly 110 validation repertoires and the 700 or so repertoires of the first cohort. The study aimed to test whether cataloging public T cell receptors could reveal signatures of past pathogen exposure. Along with the roughly 610-subject first cohort, a separate validation cohort of over 90 different subjects was used. To predict cytomegalovirus infection status, the study combined high-throughput TCR immunosequencing, statistical association of individual TCRs with disease status, and machine learning.

Study-level results and caveats: In the study, approximately 160 TCR beta chains were listed as associated with cytomegalovirus. Most TCR sequences were seen in very few donors, while some public TCRs were found in many individuals. In both the original and validation cohorts, the classifier was reported to diagnose cytomegalovirus status with high specificity and sensitivity. The validation cohort had no HLA typing available for a later analysis, so co-occurrence within that cohort was assessed over all 130 or so repertoires. In a later analysis, TCRs clustered in the first cohort were found to also tend to co-occur in the 120 validation repertoires, with about 93% of cluster scores above 0. In vitro tests confirmed that three of the cytomegalovirus-associated TCR beta chains recognize cytomegalovirus antigens. The authors suggested that the approach could potentially be extended to other disease states and immunological phenotypes.

Receptors were amplified or captured by the immunoSEQ multiplex PCR assay. In the paper's pipeline: A statistical classification framework was developed to diagnose cytomegalovirus status using the catalog of TCR beta chain sequences. This immuneACCESS table, as held by TCRdb, lists in-frame sequences with V and J called but not all clones. Of the missing ones, under half trace to an unresolved V gene in checked studies; the others have no known cause. V and J calls and clone size come straight from that table; D and trimming were deduced from the DNA. Across this sample there are about 330,000 clones, with 75% to 90% seen only once. The ten most abundant clones make up over 0.8% of the sample. On this clone itself: Its cognate antigen has yet to be identified. No clone much larger than this one lies a single base away; base qualities are absent.

Separate from the roughly 700-subject first cohort, the validation cohort of 95 to 150 subjects was the group to which the donors belonged. CDR1 and CDR2 were assigned from the germline V gene as MNHEY and SVGAGI. The cysteine opens and the phenylalanine closes a CDR3 of 15 amino acids. Only the CDR3 DNA is retained, 45 bases long and in frame from the first base. The V end loses 0 bases and the J end loses 8 bases, and a stretch of 16 bases separates them. Sequencing was done on a sample of PBMCs. The origin of this receptor is a young woman in good health and CMV-seronegative. Rearrangement joined TRBV6-5 to TRBJ1-2; no D gene call is confident. The nucleotide sequence reads as follows: TGTGCCAGCAGTTACTCAGCGGGCAGACCTCGAGGCTACACCTTC. Its protein is CASSYSAGRPRGYTF.